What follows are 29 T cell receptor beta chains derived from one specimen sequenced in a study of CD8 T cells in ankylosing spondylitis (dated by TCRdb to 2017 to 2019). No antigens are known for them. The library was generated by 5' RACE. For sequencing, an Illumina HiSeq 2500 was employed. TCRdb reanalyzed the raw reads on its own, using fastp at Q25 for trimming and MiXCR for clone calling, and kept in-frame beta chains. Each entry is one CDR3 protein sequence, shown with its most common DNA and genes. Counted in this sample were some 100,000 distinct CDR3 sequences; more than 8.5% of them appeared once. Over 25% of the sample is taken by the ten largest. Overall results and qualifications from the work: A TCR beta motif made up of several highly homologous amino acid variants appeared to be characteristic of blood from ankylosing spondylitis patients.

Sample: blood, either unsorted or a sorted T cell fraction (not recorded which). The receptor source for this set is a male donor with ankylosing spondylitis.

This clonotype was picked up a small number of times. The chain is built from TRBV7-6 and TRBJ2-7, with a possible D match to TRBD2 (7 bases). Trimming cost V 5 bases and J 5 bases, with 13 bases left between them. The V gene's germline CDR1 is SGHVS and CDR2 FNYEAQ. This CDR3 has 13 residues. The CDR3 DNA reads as TGTGCCAGCAGCCCCGGGGGGCTCCACGAGCAGTACTTC. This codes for CASSPGGLHEQYF.

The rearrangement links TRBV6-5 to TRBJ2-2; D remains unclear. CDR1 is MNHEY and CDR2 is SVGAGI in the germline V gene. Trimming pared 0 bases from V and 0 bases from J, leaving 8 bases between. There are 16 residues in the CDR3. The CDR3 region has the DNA TGTGCCAGCAGTTACTCGAATGACGCGAACACCGGGGAGCTGTTTTTT. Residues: CASSYSNDANTGELFF.

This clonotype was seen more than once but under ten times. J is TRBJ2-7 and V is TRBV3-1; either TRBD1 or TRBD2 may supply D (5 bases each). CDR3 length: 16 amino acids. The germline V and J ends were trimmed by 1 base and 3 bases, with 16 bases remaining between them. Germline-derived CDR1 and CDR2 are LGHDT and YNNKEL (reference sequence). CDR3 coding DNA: TGTGCCAGCAGCCAAGGCTCCGGGACGGCAGACTACGAGCAGTACTTC. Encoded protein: CASSQGSGTADYEQYF.

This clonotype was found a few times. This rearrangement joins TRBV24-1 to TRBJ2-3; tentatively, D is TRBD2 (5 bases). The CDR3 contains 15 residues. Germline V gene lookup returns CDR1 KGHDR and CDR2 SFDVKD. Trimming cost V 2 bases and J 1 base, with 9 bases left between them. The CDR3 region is CATSDWNGGTDTQYF. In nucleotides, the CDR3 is TGTGCCACCAGTGATTGGAACGGGGGCACAGATACGCAGTATTTT.

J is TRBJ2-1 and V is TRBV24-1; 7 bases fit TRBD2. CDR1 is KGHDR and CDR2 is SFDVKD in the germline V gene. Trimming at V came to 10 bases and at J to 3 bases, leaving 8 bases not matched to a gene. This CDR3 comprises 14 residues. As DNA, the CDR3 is TGTGCCACGAGGGCGGGGGAGTACTACAATGAGCAGTTCTTC. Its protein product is CATRAGEYYNEQFF.

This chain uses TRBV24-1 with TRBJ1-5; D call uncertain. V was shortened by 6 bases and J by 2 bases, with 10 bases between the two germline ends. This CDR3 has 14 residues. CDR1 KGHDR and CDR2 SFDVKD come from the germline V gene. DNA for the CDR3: TGTGCCACCAGTCAACCCGGGCGCAATCAGCCCCAGCATTTT. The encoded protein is CATSQPGRNQPQHF.

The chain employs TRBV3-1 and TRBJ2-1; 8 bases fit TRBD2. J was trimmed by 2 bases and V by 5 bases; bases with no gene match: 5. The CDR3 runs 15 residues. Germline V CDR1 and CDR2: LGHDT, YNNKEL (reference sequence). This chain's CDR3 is CASSTGTRTYNEQFF. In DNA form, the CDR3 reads TGTGCCAGCAGCACCGGGACTAGGACCTACAATGAGCAGTTCTTC.

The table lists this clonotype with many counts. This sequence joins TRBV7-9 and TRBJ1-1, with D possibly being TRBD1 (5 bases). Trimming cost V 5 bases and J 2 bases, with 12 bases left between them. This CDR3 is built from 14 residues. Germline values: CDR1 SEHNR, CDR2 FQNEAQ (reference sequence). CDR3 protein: CASSPLGDNTEAFF. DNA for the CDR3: TGTGCCAGCAGCCCCCTAGGGGACAACACTGAAGCTTTCTTT. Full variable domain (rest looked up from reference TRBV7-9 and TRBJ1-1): DTGVSQNPRHKITKRGQNVTFRCDPISEHNRLYWYRQTLGQGPEFLTYFQNEAQLEKSRLLSDRFSAERPKGSFSTLEIQRTEQGDSAMYLCASSPLGDNTEAFFGQGTRLTVV.

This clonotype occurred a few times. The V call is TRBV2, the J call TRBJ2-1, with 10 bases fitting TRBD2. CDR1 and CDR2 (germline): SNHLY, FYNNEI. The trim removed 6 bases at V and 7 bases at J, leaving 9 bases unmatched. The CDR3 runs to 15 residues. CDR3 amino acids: CASSPLAGVENEQFF. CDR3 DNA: TGTGCCAGCAGCCCCCTAGCGGGAGTGGAAAATGAGCAGTTCTTC.

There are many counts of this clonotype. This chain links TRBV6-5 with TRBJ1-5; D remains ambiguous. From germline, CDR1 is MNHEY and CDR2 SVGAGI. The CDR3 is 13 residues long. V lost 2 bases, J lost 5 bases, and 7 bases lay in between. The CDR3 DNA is TGTGCCAGCAGTTACGCGGTAGATCAGCCCCAGCATTTT. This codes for CASSYAVDQPQHF.

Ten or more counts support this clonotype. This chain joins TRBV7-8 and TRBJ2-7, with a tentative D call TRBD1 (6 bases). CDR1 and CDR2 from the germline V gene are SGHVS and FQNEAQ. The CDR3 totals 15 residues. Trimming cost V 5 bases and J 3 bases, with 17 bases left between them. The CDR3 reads CASSPGTISDYEQYV. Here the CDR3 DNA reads TGTGCCAGCAGCCCCGGGACAATATCTGACTACGAGCAGTACGTC.

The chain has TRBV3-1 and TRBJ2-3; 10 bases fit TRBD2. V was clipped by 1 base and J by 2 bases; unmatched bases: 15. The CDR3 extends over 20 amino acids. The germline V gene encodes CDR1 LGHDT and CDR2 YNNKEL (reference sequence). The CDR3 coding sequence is TGTGCCAGCAGCCAAGGGGGGCTAGCGGGAGCCCCAGTCGTCACAGATACGCAGTATTTT. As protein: CASSQGGLAGAPVVTDTQYF.

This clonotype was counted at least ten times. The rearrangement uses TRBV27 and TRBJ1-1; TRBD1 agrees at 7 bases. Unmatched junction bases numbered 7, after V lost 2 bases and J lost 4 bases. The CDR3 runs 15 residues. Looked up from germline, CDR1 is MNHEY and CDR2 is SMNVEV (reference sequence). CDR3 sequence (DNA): TGTGCCAGCAGTTTAACGGCAGGGGGTCTCACTGAAGCTTTCTTT. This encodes CASSLTAGGLTEAFF.

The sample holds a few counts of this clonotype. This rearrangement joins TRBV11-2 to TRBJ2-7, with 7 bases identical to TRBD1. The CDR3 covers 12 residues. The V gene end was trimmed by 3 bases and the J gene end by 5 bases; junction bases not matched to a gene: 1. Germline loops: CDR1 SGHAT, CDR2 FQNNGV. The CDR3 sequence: CASSFDRDEQYF. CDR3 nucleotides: TGTGCCAGCAGCTTCGACAGGGACGAGCAGTACTTC.

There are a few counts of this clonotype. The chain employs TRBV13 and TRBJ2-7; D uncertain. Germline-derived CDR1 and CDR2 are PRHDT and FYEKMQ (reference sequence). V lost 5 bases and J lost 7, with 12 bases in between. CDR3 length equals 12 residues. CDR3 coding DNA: TGTGCCAGCAGCACCACCCTACAAGAGCAGTACGTC. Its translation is CASSTTLQEQYV.

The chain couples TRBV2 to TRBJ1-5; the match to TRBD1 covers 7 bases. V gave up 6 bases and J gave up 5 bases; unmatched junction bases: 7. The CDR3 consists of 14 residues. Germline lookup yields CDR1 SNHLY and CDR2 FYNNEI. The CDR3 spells CASSQGQSYQPQHF. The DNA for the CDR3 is TGTGCCAGCAGCCAGGGACAGAGTTATCAGCCCCAGCATTTT.

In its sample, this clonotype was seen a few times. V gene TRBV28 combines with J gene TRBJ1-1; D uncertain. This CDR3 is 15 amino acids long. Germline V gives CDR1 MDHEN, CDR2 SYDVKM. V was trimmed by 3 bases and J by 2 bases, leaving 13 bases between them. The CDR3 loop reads CASSFPIRVNTEAFF. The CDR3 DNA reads TGTGCCAGCAGTTTTCCCATAAGGGTAAACACTGAAGCTTTCTTT.

Written as DNA, the CDR3 is TGTGCCAGCAGCCAAGGTTCCTCTGGAAACACCATATATTTT. Its protein is CASSQGSSGNTIYF. The chain combines TRBV16 with TRBJ1-3; no clear D gene. The CDR3 has 14 residues. V was cut by 2 bases and J by 0 bases, with 5 bases left in between. Germline V gives CDR1 KGHSY, CDR2 FQNENV.

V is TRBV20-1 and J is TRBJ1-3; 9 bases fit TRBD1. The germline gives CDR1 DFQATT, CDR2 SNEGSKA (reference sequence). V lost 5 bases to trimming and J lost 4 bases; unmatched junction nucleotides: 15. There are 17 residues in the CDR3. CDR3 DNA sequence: TGCAGTGCTGGGGGGACAGGGTTGGGCTTGGTAGGAAACACCATATATTTT. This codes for CSAGGTGLGLVGNTIYF.

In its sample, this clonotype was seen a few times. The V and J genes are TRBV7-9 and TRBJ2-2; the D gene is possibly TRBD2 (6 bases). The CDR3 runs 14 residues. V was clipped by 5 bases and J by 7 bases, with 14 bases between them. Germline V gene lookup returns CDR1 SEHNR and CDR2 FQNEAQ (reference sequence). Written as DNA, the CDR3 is TGTGCCAGCAGCGCGGGACCCCCGAGCGGGGAGCTGTTTTTT. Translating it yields CASSAGPPSGELFF.

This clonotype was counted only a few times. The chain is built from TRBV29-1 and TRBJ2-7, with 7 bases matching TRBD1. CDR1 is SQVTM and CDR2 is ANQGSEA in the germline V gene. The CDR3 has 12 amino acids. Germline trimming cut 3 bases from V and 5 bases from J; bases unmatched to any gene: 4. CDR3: CSVDAQGDEQYF. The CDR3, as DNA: TGCAGCGTTGATGCCCAGGGGGACGAGCAGTACTTC.

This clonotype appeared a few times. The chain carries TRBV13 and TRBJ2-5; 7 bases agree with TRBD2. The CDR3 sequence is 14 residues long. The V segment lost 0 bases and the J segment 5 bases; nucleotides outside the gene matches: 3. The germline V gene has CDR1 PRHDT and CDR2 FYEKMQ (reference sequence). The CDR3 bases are TGTGCCAGCAGCTTAGGTGTCGGGAGGGAGACCCAGTACTTC. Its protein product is CASSLGVGRETQYF.

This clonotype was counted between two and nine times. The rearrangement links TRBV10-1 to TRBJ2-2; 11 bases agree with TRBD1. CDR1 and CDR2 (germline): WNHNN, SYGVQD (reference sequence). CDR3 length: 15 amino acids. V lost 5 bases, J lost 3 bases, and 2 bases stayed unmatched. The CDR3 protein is CASSSGQGDTGELFF. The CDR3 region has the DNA TGCGCCAGCAGTTCGGGACAGGGGGACACCGGGGAGCTGTTTTTT.

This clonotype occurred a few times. The CDR3 DNA is TGTGCCAGCAGCCAAGGCAAGCCAGAGCAGTTCTTC. The encoded protein is CASSQGKPEQFF. The rearrangement links TRBV3-1 to TRBJ2-1; unclear D gene. With 1 base removed from V and 10 bases from J, the gap between germline ends came to 8 bases. This CDR3 is 12 amino acids long. The germline gives CDR1 LGHDT, CDR2 YNNKEL (reference sequence).

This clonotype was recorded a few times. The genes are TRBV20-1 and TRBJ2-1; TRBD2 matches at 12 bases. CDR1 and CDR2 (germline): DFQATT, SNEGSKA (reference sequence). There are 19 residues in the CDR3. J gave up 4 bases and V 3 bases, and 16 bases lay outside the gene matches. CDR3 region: CSARTLAGGPESQYNEQFF. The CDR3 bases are TGCAGTGCTAGGACTCTAGCGGGAGGGCCAGAATCACAATACAATGAGCAGTTCTTC.

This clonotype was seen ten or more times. DNA of the CDR3: TGTGCCAGCAGTTTAGCGGGGGGGTACACTGAAGCTTTCTTT. Its translation is CASSLAGGYTEAFF. The V gene is TRBV12-3 or TRBV12-4, the J gene TRBJ1-1; D is perhaps TRBD1 (5 bases). V gave up 0 bases and J gave up 3 bases, with 8 bases separating them. The CDR3 runs to 14 residues.

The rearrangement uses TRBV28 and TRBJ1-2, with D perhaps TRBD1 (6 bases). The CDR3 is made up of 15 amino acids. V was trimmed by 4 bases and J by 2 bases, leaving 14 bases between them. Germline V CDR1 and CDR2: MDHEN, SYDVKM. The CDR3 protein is CASSSNRALNYGYTF. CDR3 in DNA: TGTGCCAGCAGTTCTAACAGGGCGCTGAACTATGGCTACACCTTC.

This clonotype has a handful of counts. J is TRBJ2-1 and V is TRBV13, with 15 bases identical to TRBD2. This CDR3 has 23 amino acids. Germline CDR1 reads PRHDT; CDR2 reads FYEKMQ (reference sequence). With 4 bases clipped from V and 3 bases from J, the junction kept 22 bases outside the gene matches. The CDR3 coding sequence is TGTGCCAGCAGCTCCCTCTCAGGGCCGGGACTAGCGGGAGGAACCGAATACTACAATGAGCAGTTCTTC. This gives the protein CASSSLSGPGLAGGTEYYNEQFF.

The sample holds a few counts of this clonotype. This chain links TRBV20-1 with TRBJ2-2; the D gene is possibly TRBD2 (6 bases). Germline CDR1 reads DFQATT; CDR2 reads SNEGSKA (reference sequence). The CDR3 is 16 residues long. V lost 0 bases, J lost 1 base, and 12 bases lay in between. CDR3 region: CSARERGYKNTGELFF. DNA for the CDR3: TGCAGTGCTAGAGAACGGGGGTACAAGAACACCGGGGAGCTGTTTTTT.